The T cell receptor beta chain described here comes from a study of blood T cell repertoires in COVID-19. Overall study context: The study drew acute and convalescent COVID-19 samples from the United States, Italy and Spain. Nucleic acid was either cDNA or gDNA, and it came from T cells, B-cell-depleted T cells, or PBMCs.

As handled by the study authors: Counts of nucleated cells, estimated from reference gene primer amplification, were obtained. Assay used: immunoSEQ multiplex PCR; TCRdb lists only in-frame clones, some missing. V and J calls and clone size follow that table, whereas D and trimming were derived from the DNA. The sample records roughly 420,000 clones, roughly 90% being singletons. The CDR3 length is 13 residues. From germline, CDR1 is SNHLY and CDR2 FYNNEI. Deletions cut 3 bases from V and 8 bases from J, with 13 bases between. Residents of 24 US areas, aged roughly 18 to 89 years, made up the participants.

The V and J genes are TRBV2 and TRBJ1-2; D might be TRBD1 (5 bases). The TCR sequence derives from a woman aged 25 to 45 with acute COVID-19. Sequenced input: PBMCs or T cells enriched from blood (not recorded which). CDR3 DNA: TGTGCCAGCAGTGATTGGGGGGGGAAAGGCTACACCTTC. Translated, it gives CASSDWGGKGYTF.